This paragraph covers one T cell receptor beta chain sequence. Sequencing used immunoSEQ multiplex PCR; TCRdb keeps in-frame clones, though not all of them. Here the sample spans 100,000 to 150,000 clones, 87% being singletons. This sample was included in a study of blood T cell repertoires in COVID-19. CDR1 is MGHRA, CDR2 YSYEKL, per germline. J was trimmed by 5 bases and V by 0 bases; bases with no gene match: 15. The CDR3 is made up of 21 amino acids. The sequence derives from a woman between 70 and 85 years old with acute or convalescent COVID-19. The V call is TRBV4-1, the J call TRBJ2-3; 15 bases line up with TRBD2. Source material: peripheral blood. The CDR3 coding sequence is TGCGCCAGCAGCCAAGAGGCCCCCGGGACTAGCGGGGGGCCGCAGGGAGATACGCAGTATTTT. This codes for CASSQEAPGTSGGPQGDTQYF.